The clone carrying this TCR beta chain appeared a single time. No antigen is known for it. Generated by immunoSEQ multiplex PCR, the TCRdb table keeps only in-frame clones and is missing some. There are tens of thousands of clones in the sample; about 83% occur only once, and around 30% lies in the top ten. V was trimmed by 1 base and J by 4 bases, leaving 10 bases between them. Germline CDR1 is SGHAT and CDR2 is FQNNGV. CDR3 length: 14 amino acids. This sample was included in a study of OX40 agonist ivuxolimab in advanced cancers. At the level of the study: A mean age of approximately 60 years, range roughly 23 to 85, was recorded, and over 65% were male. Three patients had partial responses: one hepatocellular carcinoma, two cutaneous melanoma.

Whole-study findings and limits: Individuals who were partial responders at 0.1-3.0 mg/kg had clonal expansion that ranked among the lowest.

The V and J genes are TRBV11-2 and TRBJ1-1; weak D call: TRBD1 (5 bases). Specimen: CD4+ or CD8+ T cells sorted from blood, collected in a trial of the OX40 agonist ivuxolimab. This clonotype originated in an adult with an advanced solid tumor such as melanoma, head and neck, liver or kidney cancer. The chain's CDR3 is CASSLVRGGTEAFF. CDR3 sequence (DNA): TGTGCCAGCAGCTTAGTTCGGGGGGGCACTGAAGCTTTCTTT.